This T cell receptor beta chain comes out of a study of neoadjuvant anti-PD-1 for oral cavity cancer. Germline V CDR1 and CDR2: MDHEN, SYDVKM. V shed 7 bases and J shed 0 bases, with 10 bases lying between them. The length of the CDR3 is 14 residues. Study conclusions and caveats: Higher pretreatment blood Treg/Th17 ratios correlated with higher pretreatment blood and lower post-treatment tumor TCRbeta clonality. TCR analyses covered only three patients per response group.

This clone was counted between two and nine times. Antigen specificity is unknown. Profiling relied on immunoSEQ multiplex PCR, and the TCRdb table lists in-frame clones only, not all of them. This sample has under 15,000 clones, with about 61% found just once. Time point given: after neoadjuvant nivolumab, at surgical resection. Patients were newly diagnosed with stage II-IVA oral cavity squamous cell carcinoma without prior systemic or radiation treatment. Blood cells were analyzed directly, without culture or expansion. This clonotype originated in a person between 40 and 85 years old with oral cavity squamous cell carcinoma. The chain carries TRBV28 and TRBJ1-3; D might be TRBD1 (6 bases). The sample was PBMCs, taken after nivolumab (anti-PD-1) treatment. The CDR3 sequence is CASKVQGSGNTIYF. The DNA for the CDR3 is TGTGCCAGCAAGGTACAGGGCTCTGGAAACACCATATATTTT.